This TCR beta chain was observed in a study of shared clonotypes between healthy human individuals. Data came from immunoSEQ multiplex PCR; TCRdb stores just in-frame clones and leaves some out. This sample has about 1.1 million clones, with approximately 75% found just once. The receptor comes from a man between 18 and 29 years old in good health. Some clones in this sample may be carry-over from other donors' samples. The source material was memory CD4+ T cells from PBMCs. Documented subset: CD45RA-negative fraction.

The CDR3: CASSYTQPQHF. CDR3 nucleotides: TGTGCCAGCAGTTACACGCAGCCCCAGCATTTT. The V gene is TRBV28, the J gene TRBJ1-5; D is uncertain. The V end was cut by 4 bases, the J end by 7 bases, with 5 bases between. The CDR3 sequence is 11 residues long. Germline V gene lookup returns CDR1 MDHEN and CDR2 SYDVKM.